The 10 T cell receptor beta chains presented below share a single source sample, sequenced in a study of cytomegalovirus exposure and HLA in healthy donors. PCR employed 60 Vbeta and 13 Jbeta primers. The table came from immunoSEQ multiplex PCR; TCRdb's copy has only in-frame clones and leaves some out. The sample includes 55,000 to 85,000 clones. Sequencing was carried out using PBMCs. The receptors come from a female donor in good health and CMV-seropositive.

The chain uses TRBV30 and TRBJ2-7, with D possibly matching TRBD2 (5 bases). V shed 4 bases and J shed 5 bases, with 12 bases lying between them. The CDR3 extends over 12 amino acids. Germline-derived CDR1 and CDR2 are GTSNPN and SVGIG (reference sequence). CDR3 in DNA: TGTGCCTGGACGCGCGGGTCGGACGAGCAGTACTTC. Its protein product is CAWTRGSDEQYF.

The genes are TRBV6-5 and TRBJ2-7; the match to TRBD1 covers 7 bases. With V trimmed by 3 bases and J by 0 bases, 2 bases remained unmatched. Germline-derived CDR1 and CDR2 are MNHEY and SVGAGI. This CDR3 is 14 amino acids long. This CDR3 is CASSYDRDSYEQYF. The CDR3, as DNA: TGTGCCAGCAGTTATGACAGGGACTCCTACGAGCAGTACTTC.

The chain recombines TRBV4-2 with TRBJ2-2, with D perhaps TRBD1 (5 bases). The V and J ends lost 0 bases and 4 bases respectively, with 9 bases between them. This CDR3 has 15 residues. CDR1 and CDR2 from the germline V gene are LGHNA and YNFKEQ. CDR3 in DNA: TGTGCCAGCAGCCAAGATGTAGGGGCCACCGGGGAGCTGTTTTTT. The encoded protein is CASSQDVGATGELFF.

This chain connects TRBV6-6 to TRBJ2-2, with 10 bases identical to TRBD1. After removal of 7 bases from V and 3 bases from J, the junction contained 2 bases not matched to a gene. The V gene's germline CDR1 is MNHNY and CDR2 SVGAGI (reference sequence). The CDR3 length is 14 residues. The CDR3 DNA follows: TGTGCCAGCAAAGGACAGGGGGACACCGGGGAGCTGTTTTTT. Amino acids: CASKGQGDTGELFF.

Here the CDR3 reads CASSPGGEGNTEAFF. The CDR3 DNA sequence: TGTGCCAGCTCACCAGGCGGGGAAGGCAACACTGAAGCTTTCTTT. The chain uses TRBV18 and TRBJ1-1; D is undetermined. The V gene's germline CDR1 is KGHSH and CDR2 LQKENI. The CDR3 is 15 residues long. V lost 2 bases and J 2 bases, leaving 12 bases between the germline ends.

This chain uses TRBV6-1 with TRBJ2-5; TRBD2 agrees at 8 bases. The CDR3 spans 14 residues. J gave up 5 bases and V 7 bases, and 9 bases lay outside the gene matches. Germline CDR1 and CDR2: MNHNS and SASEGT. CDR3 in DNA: TGTGCCAGCAATACGGGGGGGGGAGCCGAGACCCAGTACTTC. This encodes CASNTGGGAETQYF.

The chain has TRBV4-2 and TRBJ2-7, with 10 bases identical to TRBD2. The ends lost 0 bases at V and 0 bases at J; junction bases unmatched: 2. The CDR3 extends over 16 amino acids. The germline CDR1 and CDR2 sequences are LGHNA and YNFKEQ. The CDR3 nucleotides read TGTGCCAGCAGCCAAGATGCTAGCGGGAGCTCCTACGAGCAGTACTTC. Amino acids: CASSQDASGSSYEQYF.

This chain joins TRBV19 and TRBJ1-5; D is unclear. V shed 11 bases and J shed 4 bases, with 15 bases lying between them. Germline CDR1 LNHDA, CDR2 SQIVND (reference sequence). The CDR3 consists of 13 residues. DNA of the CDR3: TGTGCCGGATCGGGATCATCTAATCAGCCCCAGCATTTT. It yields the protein CAGSGSSNQPQHF.

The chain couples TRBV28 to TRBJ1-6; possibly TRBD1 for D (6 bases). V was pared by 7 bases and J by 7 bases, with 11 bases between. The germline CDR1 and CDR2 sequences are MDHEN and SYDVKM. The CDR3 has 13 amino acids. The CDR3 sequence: CASKYQGNSPLHF. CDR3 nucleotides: TGTGCCAGCAAGTACCAGGGGAATTCACCCCTCCACTTT. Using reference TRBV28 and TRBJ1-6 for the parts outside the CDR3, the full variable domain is DVKVTQSSRYLVKRTGEKVFLECVQDMDHENMFWYRQDPGLGLRLIYFSYDVKMKEKGDIPEGYSVSREKKERFSLILESASTNQTSMYLCASKYQGNSPLHFGNGTRLTVT.

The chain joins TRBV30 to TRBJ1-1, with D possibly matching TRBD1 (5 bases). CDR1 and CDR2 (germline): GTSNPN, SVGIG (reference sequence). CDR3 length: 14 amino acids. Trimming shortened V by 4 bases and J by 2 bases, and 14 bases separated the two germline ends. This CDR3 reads CAWTIQGFNTEAFF. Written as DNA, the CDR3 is TGTGCCTGGACCATCCAGGGTTTCAACACTGAAGCTTTCTTT.